The sample holds many counts of the clone carrying this T cell receptor beta chain. The antigen is undetermined. This specimen comes from a study of quantifying T cell responses using KT2 cells. Study overall: Reverse transcription used primers in the TCR alpha and beta constant regions.

Regarding the study as a whole: The number of KT2 alpha and beta sequences was a linear function of input KT2 cells. Detection of KT2 sequences held at the lowest tested level, about one cell per 100,000 PBMC.

The germline CDR1 and CDR2 sequences are SGHTA and FQGTGA. Deletions cut 5 bases from V and 0 bases from J, with 11 bases between. This CDR3 has 15 residues. The sample is PBMC spiked with counted cells of clone KT2. An oligo carrying a UMI was ligated to the cDNA 3' end. An equimolar mix of RC1.1 and RC1.2 primed the beta chain across TRBC1 and TRBC2. TCRdb reprocessed the UMI-ligation and nested PCR reads with MiXCR, giving one entry per CDR3 protein. The repertoire holds 31,000 or so distinct CDR3 sequences, with 10% as singletons. The receptor comes from a human donor. The sequenced material came from PBMCs spiked with cells of the T cell clone KT2. The V and J genes are TRBV7-3 and TRBJ2-1, with D perhaps TRBD1 (6 bases). CDR3 protein: CASSPDRSSYNEQFF. The CDR3 DNA follows: TGTGCCAGCAGCCCAGACAGGAGCTCCTACAATGAGCAGTTCTTC. Looking up the rest from reference TRBV7-3 and TRBJ2-1 gives the full variable domain: GAGVSQTPSNKVTEKGKYVELRCDPISGHTALYWYRQSLGQGPEFLIYFQGTGAADDSGLPNDRFFAVRPEGSVSTLKIQRTERGDSAVYLCASSPDRSSYNEQFFGPGTRLTVL.